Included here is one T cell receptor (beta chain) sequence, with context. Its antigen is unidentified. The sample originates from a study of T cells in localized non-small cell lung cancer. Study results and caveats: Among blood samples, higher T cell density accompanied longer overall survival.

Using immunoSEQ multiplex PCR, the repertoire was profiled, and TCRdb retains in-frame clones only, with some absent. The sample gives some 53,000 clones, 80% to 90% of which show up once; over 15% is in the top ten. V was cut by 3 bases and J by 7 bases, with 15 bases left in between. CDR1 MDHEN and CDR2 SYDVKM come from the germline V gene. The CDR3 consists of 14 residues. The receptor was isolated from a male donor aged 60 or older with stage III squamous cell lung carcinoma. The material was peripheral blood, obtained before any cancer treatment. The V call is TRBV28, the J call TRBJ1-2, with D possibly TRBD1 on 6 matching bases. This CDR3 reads CASSFVGGSAGYTF. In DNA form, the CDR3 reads TGTGCCAGCAGTTTTGTGGGGGGCTCGGCTGGCTACACCTTC.